The clone carrying this T cell receptor (beta chain) was found many times. Germline loops: CDR1 DFQATT, CDR2 SNEGSKA (reference sequence). The CDR3 spans 14 residues. The V and J ends lost 3 bases and 5 bases, in that order; junction bases with no gene match: 9. These data come from a study of low-dose radiotherapy and immunotherapy resistance in tumors. Primers used for first-strand cDNA, a TRAV- and TRBV-specific set, covered both alpha and beta chains. The PCR that amplified TCRs ran for 20 cycles, relying on a constant-region primer and a V-primer adapter. Amplification of the isolated mRNA used in vitro transcription. TCRdb re-called the reads through MiXCR, storing one row per CDR3 protein. The sample contains 65,000 to 90,000 distinct CDR3 sequences, 15% to 20% of which appear only once. Time point specified: before trial treatment. It was nivolumab, ipilimumab, aspirin, low-dose cyclophosphamide and low-dose radiotherapy that donors received. Solid tumors that lacked tumor-infiltrating lymphocytes and were advanced were present in eligible patients.

Sample: PBMCs, taken before treatment. The chain joins TRBV20-1 to TRBJ2-5; 7 bases agree with TRBD2. The sequence was obtained from a male donor with prostate cancer. The CDR3 spells CSARVTSTGETQYF. The CDR3 DNA sequence: TGCAGTGCTAGGGTGACTAGCACGGGGGAGACCCAGTACTTC.